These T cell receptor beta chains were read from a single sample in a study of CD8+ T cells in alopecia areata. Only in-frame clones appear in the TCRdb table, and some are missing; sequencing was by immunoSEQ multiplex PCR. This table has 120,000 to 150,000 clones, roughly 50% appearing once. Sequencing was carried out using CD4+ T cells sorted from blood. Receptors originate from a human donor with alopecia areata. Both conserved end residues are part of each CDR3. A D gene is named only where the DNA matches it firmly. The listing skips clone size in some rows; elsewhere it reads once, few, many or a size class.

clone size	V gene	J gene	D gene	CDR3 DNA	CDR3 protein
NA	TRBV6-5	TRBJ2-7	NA	TGTGCCAGCAGTTACTCAGCAACAGGGTACGAGCAGTACTTC	CASSYSATGYEQYF
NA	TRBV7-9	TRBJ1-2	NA	TGTGTATTCGGTGGTGACAGCACCAACTATGGCTACACCTTC	CVFGGDSTNYGYTF
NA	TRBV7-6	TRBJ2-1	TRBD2	TGTGCCAGCAGCTTACGGGGGGATTCCTACAATGAGCAGTTCTTC	CASSLRGDSYNEQFF
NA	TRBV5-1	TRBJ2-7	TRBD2	TGCGCCAGCAGCTTGGCTCCGGGAGGGCCGGGCTACGAGCAGTACTTC	CASSLAPGGPGYEQYF
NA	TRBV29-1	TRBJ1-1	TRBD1	TGCAGCGTTGGCCCGGGACAGGGGTCCCCTGAAGCTTTCTTT	CSVGPGQGSPEAFF
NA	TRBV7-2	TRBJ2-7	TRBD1	TGTGCCAGCAGCCCCGGACAGGGGATTCCCTACGAGCAGTACTTC	CASSPGQGIPYEQYF
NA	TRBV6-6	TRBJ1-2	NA	TGTGCCAGCACCTTAGGCGGGGGCTACACCTTC	CASTLGGGYTF
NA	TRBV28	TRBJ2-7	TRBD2	TGTGCCAGCAGTTATGAGAGGACTAGCGGGAGTTCCTACGAGCAGTACTTC	CASSYERTSGSSYEQYF
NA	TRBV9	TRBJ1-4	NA	TGTGCCAGCAGCGGATCGGGCGGTCGGGAAAAACTGTTTTTT	CASSGSGGREKLFF
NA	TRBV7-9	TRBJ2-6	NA	TGTGCCAGCAGCTTCCGCTCTGGGGCCAACGTCCTGACTTTC	CASSFRSGANVLTF
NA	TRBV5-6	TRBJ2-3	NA	TGTGCCAGCAGCTTGATCAGCACAGATACGCAGTATTTT	CASSLISTDTQYF
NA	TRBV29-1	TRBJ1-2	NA	TGCAGCGTTGTAAGGGATGCATATGGCTACACCTTC	CSVVRDAYGYTF
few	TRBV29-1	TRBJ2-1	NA	TGCAGCGCCAAATCTACCCCTTTGGAGCAGTTCTTC	CSAKSTPLEQFF
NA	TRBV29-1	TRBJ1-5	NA	TGCAGCGTTGCGGTACAGGAAAATCAGCCCCAGCATTTT	CSVAVQENQPQHF
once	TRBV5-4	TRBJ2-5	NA	TGTGCCAGCAGCCCGCGGGACACCCAAGAGACCCAGTACTTC	CASSPRDTQETQYF
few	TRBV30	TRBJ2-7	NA	TGTGCCTGGGGTCAGTACGAGCAGTACTTC	CAWGQYEQYF
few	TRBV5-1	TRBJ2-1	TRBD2	TGCGCCAGCAGCCAGGGACTAGCGGGAGGTGTGGAGCAGTTCTTC	CASSQGLAGGVEQFF
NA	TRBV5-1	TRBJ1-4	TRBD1	TGCGCCAGCAGAGGACAGGGGACTGAAAAACTGTTTTTT	CASRGQGTEKLFF